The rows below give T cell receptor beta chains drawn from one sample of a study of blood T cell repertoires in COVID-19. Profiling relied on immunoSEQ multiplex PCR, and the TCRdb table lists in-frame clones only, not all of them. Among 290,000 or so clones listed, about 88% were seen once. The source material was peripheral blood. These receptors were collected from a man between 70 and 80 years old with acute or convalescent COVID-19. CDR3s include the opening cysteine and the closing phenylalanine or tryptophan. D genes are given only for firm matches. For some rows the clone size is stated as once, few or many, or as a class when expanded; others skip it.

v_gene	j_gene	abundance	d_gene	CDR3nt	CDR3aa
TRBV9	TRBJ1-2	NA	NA	TGTGCCAGCAGCGTAGGGCAGGGAGGGGACTATGGCTACACCTTC	CASSVGQGGDYGYTF
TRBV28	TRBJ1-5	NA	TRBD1	TGTGCCAGCAGTGCCCCAGACAGGGTCTATCAGCCCCAGCATTTT	CASSAPDRVYQPQHF
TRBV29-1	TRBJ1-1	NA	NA	TGCAGCGTTGCGGCAGCTTGGGGTAGCGGCGTTTGGGGTGGTGAAGAAGCTTTCTTT	CSVAAAWGSGVWGGEEAFF
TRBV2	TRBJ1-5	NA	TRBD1	TGTGCCAGCAGTGGACAGGGGGCATCTCAGCCCCAGCATTTT	CASSGQGASQPQHF
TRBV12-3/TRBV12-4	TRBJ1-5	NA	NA	TGTGCCAGCAGTTGGGGGCTGGTTCAGCCCCAGCATTTT	CASSWGLVQPQHF
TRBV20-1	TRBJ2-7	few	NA	TGCAGTGCTAGAGAAGTAGACGAGCAGTACTTC	CSAREVDEQYF
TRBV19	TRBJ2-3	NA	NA	TGTGCCAGTAAGACGGGAGCCACAGATACGCAGTATTTT	CASKTGATDTQYF
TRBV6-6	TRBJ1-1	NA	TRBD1	TGTGCCACGCAGACAGGGATAACGATGAACACTGAAGCTTTCTTT	CATQTGITMNTEAFF
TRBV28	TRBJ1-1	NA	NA	TGTGCCAGCAGTTGGGGGCCCCACACTGAAGCTTTCTTT	CASSWGPHTEAFF
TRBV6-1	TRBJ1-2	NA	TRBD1	TGTGCCAGCAGTGAAGGACAGGGAGTCTATGGCTACACCTTC	CASSEGQGVYGYTF
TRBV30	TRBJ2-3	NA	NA	TGTGCCTGGAAGGAACCGGAGGGACGCAGGGATACGCAGTATTTT	CAWKEPEGRRDTQYF
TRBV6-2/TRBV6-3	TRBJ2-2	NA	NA	TGTGCCAGCAGTTACTCCCCGGGGAGCTCGAACACCGGGGAGCTGTTTTTT	CASSYSPGSSNTGELFF
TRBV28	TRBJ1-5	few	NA	TGTGCCAGCAGTTTAAGCGCAGGGGGCAATCAGCCCCAGCATTTT	CASSLSAGGNQPQHF
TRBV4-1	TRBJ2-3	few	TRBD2	TGCGCCAGCAGCCAAGGGACTAGCGGGGGGGATACGCAGTATTTT	CASSQGTSGGDTQYF
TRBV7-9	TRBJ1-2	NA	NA	TGTGCCAGCAGCTTATCCGGGAACAGTAACTATGGCTACACCTTC	CASSLSGNSNYGYTF
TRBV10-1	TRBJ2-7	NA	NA	TGCGCCAGCAGACAGGATAAGACTGCCCAATACGAGCAGTACTTC	CASRQDKTAQYEQYF
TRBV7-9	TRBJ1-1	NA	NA	TGTGCCAGCAGCTTAAACATCATGAACACTGAAGCTTTCTTT	CASSLNIMNTEAFF
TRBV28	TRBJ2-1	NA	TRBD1	TGTGCCAGCAGTTTTGAGGCAGGGGGCCGATTTAGCTCCTACAATGAGCAGTTCTTC	CASSFEAGGRFSSYNEQFF
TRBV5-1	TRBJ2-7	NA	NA	TGCGCCAGCAGCTTGGAGCTTTCCTACGAGCAGTACTTC	CASSLELSYEQYF
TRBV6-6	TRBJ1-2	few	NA	TGTGCCAGCAGTTACGACCGCCGGACAGCTAACTATGGCTACACCTTC	CASSYDRRTANYGYTF
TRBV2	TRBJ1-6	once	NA	TGTGCCAGCAGACTAAGTCCCTATAATTCACCCCTCCACTTT	CASRLSPYNSPLHF
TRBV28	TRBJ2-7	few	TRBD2	TGTGCCAGCAGTTTTTCCCCTAGACTAGCGGGCGCCTGGGAGCAGTACTTC	CASSFSPRLAGAWEQYF
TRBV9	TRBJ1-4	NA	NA	TGTGCCAGCAGCAGCGTAGTCGGGGATAATGAAAAACTGTTTTTT	CASSSVVGDNEKLFF
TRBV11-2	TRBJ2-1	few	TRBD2	TGTGCCAGCAGCTTAGATCGAACTAGCGGGAGCTACAATGAGCAGTTCTTC	CASSLDRTSGSYNEQFF
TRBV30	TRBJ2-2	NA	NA	TGTGCCTGGAGGGGCGCTAACACCGGGGAGCTGTTTTTT	CAWRGANTGELFF
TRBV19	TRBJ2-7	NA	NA	TGTGCCAGTAGCCCATGGGGAGGTTACGAGCAGTACTTC	CASSPWGGYEQYF
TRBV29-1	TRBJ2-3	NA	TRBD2	TGCAGCGTTGTCCCCCGGGGGGGGCAGTATTTT	CSVVPRGGQYF
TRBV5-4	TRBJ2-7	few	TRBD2	TGTGCCAGCAGCCTACTCGATTTAGCGGGAGAAAACGAGCAGTACTTC	CASSLLDLAGENEQYF
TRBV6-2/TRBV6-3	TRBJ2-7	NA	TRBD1	TGTGCCAGCAGTTACTCGATGGTGTCGGAACAGGGGCTTTACTTC	CASSYSMVSEQGLYF
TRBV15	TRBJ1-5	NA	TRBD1	TGTGCCACCAGCAGGACAGGGGGCGCGATAAGGGGAATAGAGCCCCAGCATTTT	CATSRTGGAIRGIEPQHF
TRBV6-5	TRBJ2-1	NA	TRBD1	TGTGCCAGCAGTCCGGACAGGGGGTCCTACAATGAGCAGTTCTTC	CASSPDRGSYNEQFF
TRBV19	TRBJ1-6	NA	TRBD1	TGTGCCAGTAGTCCACAGGGGGTTGGATCACCCCTCCACTTT	CASSPQGVGSPLHF
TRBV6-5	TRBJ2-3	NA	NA	TGTGCCAGCAGTTACCACCGAGCAGATACGCAGTATTTT	CASSYHRADTQYF
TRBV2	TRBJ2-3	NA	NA	TGTGCCAGCACCATAGCTGGACTAATCACAGATACGCAGTATTTT	CASTIAGLITDTQYF
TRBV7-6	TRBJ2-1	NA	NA	TGTGCCAGCAGCTCCAACAATGAGCAGTTCTTC	CASSSNNEQFF
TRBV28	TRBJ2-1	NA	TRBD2	TGTGCCAGCAGTCGACTAGCGGGAGCACAGCAGTTCTTC	CASSRLAGAQQFF
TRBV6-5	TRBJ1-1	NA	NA	TGTGCCAGCAGTTATGTCTCAGGGGTGACGGGTGAAGCTTTCTTT	CASSYVSGVTGEAFF
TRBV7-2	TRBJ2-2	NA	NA	TGTGCCAGCAGCTTAAAACGAAGCGGGCTAAGGACCGGGGAGCTGTTTTTT	CASSLKRSGLRTGELFF